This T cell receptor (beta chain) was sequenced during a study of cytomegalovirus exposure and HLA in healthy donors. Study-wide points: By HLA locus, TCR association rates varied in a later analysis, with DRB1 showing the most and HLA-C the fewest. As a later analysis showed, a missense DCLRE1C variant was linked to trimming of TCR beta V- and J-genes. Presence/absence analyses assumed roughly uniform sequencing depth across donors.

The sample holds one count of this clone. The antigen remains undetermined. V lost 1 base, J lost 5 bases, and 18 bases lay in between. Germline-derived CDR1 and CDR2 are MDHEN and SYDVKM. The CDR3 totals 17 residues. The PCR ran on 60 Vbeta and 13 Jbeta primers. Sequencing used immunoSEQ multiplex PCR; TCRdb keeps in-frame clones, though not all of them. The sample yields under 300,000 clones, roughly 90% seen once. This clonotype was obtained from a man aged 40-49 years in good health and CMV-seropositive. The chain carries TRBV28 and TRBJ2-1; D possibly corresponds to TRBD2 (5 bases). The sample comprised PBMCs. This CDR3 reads CASSLFSAGRRNNEQFF. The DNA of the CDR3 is TGTGCCAGCAGTTTATTCTCCGCGGGCCGGAGGAACAATGAGCAGTTCTTC.